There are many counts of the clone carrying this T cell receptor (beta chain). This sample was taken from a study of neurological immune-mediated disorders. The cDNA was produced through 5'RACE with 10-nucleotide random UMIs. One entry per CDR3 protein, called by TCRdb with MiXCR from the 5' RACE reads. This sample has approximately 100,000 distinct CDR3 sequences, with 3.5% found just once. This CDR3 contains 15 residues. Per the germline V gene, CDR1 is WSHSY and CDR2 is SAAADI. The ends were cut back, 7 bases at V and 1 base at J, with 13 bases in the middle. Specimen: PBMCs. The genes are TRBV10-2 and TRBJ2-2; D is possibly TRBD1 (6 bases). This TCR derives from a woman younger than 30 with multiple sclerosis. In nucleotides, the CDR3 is TGCGCCAGCACCTGGACAGTGCTGAACACCGGGGAGCTGTTTTTT. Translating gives CASTWTVLNTGELFF.